This T cell receptor beta chain appears in the sequencing data of a study of blood T cell repertoires in COVID-19. On the study more broadly: Sites in the United States, Italy and Spain provided acute and convalescent COVID-19 samples. PBMCs, B-cell-depleted T cells, or T cells were the source of the cDNA or gDNA that made up the material.

Details on this clone: One end of the junction does not line up with germline, which may come from a read error.

Authors' processing steps: Scientists estimated how many nucleated cells there were by amplifying reference gene primers. Sequencing was performed with immunoSEQ multiplex PCR; in TCRdb, only in-frame clones are kept and a portion is missing. V and J calls and clone size are copied from that table; D and trimming were computed from the DNA. The sample consists of some 130,000 clones, roughly 86% of them appearing once. The Seattle patients, enrolled during active infection, were followed longitudinally. This clonotype was sampled from a woman in her sixties or seventies with COVID-19, enrolled during active disease. Sample: peripheral blood.

Here the CDR3 reads CASSLTFEETQYF. The CDR3 nucleotides read TGTGCTAGCAGCCTAACTTTTGAAGAGACCCAGTACTTC. V and J are TRBV7-7 and TRBJ2-5; D gene ambiguous. The CDR3 spans 13 residues. CDR1 is SSHAT, CDR2 FNYEAQ, per germline (reference sequence).